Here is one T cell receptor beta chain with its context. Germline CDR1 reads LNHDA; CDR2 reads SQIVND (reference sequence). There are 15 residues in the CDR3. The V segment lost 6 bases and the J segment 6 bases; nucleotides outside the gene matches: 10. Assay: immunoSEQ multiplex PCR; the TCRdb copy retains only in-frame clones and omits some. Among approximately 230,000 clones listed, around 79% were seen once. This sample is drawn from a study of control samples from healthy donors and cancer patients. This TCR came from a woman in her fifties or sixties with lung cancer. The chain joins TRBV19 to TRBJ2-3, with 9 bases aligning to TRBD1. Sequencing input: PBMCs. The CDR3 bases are TGTGCCAGTAGCTTGGGACAGGGCATTGTGGATACGCAGTATTTT. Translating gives CASSLGQGIVDTQYF.